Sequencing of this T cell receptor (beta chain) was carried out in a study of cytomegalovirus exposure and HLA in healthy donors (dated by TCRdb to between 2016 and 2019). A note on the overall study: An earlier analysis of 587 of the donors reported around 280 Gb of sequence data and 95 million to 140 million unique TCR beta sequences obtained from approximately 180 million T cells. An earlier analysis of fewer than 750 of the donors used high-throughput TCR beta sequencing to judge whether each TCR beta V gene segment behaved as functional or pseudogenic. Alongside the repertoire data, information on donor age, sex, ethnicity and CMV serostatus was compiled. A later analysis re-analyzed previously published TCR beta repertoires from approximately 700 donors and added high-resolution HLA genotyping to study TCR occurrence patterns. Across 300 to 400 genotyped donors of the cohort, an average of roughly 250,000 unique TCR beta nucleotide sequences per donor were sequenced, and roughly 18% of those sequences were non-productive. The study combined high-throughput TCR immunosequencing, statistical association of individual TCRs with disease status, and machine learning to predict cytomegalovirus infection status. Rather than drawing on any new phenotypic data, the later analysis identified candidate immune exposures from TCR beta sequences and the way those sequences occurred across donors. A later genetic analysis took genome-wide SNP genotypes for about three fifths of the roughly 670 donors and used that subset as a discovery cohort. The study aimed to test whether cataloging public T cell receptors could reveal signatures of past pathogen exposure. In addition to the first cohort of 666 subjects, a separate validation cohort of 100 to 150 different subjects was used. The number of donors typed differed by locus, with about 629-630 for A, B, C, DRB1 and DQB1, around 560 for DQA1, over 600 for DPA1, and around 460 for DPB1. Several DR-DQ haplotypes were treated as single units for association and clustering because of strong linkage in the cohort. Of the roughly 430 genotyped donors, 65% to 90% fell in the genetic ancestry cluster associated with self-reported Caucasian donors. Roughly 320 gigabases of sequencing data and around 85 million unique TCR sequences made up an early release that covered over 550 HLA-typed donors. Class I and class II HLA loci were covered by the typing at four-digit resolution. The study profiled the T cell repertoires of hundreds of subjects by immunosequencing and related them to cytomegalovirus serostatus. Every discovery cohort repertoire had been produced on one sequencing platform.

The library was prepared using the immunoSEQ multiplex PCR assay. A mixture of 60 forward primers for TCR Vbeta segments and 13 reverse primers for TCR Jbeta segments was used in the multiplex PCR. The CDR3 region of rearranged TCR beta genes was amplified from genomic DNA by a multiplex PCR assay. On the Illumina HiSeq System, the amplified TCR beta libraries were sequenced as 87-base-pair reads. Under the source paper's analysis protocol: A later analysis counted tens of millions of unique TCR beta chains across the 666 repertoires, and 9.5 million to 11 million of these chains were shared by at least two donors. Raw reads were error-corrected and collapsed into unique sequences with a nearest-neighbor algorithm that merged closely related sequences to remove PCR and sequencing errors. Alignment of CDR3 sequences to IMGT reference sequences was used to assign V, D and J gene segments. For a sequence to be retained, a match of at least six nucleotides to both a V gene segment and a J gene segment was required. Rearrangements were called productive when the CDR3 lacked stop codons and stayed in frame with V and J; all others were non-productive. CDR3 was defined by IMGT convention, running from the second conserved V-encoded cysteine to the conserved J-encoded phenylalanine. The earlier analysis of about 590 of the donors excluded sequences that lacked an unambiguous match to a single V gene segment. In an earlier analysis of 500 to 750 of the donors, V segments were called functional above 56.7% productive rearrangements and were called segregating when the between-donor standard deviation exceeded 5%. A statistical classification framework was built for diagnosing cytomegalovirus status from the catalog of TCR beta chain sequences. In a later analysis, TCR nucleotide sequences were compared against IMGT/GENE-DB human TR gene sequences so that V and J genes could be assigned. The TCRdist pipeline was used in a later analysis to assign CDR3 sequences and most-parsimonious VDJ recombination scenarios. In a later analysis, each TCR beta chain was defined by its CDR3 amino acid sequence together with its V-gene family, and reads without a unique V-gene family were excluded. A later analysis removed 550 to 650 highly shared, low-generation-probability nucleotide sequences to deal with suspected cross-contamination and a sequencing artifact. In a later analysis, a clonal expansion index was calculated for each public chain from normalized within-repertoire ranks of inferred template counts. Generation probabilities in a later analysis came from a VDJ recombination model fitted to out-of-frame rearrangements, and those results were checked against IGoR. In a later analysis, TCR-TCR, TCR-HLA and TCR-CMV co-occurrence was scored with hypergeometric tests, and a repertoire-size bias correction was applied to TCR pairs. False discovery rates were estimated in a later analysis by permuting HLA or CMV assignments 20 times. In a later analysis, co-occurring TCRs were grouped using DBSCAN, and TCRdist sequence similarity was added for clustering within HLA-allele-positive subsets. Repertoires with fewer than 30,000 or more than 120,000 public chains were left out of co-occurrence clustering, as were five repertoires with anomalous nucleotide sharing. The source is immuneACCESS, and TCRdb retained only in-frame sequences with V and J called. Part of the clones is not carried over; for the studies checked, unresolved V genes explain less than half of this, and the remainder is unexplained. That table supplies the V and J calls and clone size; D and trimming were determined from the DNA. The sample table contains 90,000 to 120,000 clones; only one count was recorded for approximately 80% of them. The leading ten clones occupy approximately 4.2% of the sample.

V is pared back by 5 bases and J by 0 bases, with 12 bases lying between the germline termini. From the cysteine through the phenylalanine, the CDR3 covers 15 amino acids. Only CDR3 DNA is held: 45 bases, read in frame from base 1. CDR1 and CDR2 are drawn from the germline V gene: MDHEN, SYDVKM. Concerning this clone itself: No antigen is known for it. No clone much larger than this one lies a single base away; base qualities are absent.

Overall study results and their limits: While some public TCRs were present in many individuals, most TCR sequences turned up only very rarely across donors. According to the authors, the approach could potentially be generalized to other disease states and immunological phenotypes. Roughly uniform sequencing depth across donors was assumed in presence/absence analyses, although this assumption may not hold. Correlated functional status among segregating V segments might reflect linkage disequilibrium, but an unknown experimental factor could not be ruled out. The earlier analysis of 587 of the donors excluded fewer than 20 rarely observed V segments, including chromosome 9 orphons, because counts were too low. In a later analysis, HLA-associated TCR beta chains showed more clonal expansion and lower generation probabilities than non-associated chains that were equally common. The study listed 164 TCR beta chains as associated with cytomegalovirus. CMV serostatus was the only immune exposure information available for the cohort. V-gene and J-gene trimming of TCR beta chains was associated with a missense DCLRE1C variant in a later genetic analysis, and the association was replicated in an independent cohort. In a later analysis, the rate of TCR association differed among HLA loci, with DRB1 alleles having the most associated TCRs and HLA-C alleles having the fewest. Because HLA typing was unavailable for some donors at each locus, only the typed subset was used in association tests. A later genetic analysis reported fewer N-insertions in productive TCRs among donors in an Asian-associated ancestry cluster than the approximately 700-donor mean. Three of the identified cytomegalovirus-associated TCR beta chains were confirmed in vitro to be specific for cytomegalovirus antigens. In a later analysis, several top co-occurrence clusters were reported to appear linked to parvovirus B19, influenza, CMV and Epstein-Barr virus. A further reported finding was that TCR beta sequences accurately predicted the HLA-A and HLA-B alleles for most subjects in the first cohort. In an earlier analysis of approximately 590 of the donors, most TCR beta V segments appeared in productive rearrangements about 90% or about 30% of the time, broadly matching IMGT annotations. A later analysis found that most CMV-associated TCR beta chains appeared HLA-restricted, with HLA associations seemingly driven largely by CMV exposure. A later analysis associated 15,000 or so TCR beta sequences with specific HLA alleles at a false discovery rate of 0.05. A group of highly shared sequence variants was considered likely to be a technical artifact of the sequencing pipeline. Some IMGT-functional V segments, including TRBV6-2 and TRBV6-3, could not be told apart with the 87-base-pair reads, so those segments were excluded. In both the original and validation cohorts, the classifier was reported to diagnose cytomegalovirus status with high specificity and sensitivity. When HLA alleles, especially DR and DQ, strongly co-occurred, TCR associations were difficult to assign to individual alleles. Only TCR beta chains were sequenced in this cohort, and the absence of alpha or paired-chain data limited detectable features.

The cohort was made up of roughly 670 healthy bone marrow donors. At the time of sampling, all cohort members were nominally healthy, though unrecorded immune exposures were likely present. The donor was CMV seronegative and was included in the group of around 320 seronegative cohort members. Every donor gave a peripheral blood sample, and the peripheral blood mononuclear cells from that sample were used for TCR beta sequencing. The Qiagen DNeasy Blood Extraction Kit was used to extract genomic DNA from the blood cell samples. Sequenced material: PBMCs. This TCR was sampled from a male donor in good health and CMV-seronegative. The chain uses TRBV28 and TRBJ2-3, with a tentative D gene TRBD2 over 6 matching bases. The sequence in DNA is TGTGCCAGCAGTACGGGACTTTCTAGCACAGATACGCAGTATTTT. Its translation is CASSTGLSSTDTQYF.